Each of the 8 T cell receptor beta chains below was sequenced from the same sample in a study of beta chain features in type 1 diabetes. Study-level findings and limits: Across all four CD4+ subsets, people with type 1 diabetes showed modestly shorter TCRB CDR3s.

Their specific antigens are unknown. All of the isolated RNA was reverse transcribed, so expressed TCRB transcripts were sequenced. Using immunoSEQ multiplex PCR, the repertoire was profiled, and TCRdb retains in-frame clones only, with some absent. The repertoire consists of 640,000 or so clones, with roughly an eighth occurring once and the leading ten covering 0.022%. Sequencing was carried out using naive CD4+ T cells from blood. These receptors were taken from a man aged 18-30 years with type 1 diabetes.

The gene calls are TRBV18 and TRBJ2-3; D possibly corresponds to TRBD1 (7 bases). This CDR3 has 17 amino acids. Germline lookup yields CDR1 KGHSH and CDR2 LQKENI. The ends were cut back, 3 bases at V and 2 bases at J, with 18 bases in the middle. The CDR3 DNA is TGTGCCAGCTCACCGCTCCCGACAGGGACTCACACAGATACGCAGTATTTT. As protein: CASSPLPTGTHTDTQYF.

The J gene is TRBJ2-4, the V gene TRBV2, with 9 bases fitting TRBD1. This CDR3 has 15 amino acids. With 6 bases clipped from V and 10 bases from J, the junction kept 13 bases outside the gene matches. Germline values: CDR1 SNHLY, CDR2 FYNNEI. The DNA for the CDR3 is TGTGCCAGCAGGCTTTCTGGGACAGGGCATGGGATTCAGTACTTC. Encoded protein: CASRLSGTGHGIQYF.

The V gene is TRBV7-9, the J gene TRBJ2-1; TRBD1 might be the D (6 bases). In germline, CDR1 is SEHNR, CDR2 FQNEAQ (reference sequence). This CDR3 has 15 residues. Trimming pared 8 bases from V and 0 bases from J, leaving 14 bases between. Here the CDR3 reads CASPILGASYNEQFF. The DNA of the CDR3 is TGTGCCAGCCCCATTCTGGGGGCCTCCTACAATGAGCAGTTCTTC.

To note about this clone: Other DNA sequences in the sample encode the same CDR3. The V call is TRBV7-2, the J call TRBJ2-7, with TRBD1 matching over 7 bases. Germline CDR1 is SGHTA and CDR2 is FQGNSA. The V and J ends lost 4 bases and 3 bases, in that order; junction bases with no gene match: 3. The CDR3 has 13 amino acids. Here the CDR3 DNA reads TGTGCCAGCAGCTCCTACAGGGGCTACGAGCAGTACTTC. It is translated as CASSSYRGYEQYF.

This clone was observed a few times. The rearrangement links TRBV2 to TRBJ1-5; D ambiguous. Per the germline V gene, CDR1 is SNHLY and CDR2 is FYNNEI. Trimming left V 3 bases short and J 1 base short, with 7 bases between. CDR3 length equals 14 residues. In nucleotides, the CDR3 is TGTGCCAGCAGTGAGGCTAACAGCAATCAGCCCCAGCATTTT. Protein product: CASSEANSNQPQHF.

This clone was observed a few times. The J gene is TRBJ2-2, the V gene TRBV30; the D gene is possibly TRBD1 (5 bases). The CDR3 spans 14 residues. V was shortened by 3 bases and J by 3 bases, with 11 bases between the two germline ends. Germline V gives CDR1 GTSNPN, CDR2 SVGIG (reference sequence). This CDR3 is CAWSQGWDTGELFF. Here the CDR3 DNA reads TGTGCCTGGAGCCAGGGATGGGACACCGGGGAGCTGTTTTTT.

V gene TRBV23-1 combines with J gene TRBJ1-6, with D unclear. TRBV23-1 is classed as an ORF, of uncertain function. V shed 6 bases and J shed 0 bases, with 12 bases lying between them. The CDR3 loop spans 16 amino acids. CDR3 DNA sequence: TGCGCCAGCAGACAGAATGCTAACTCCTATAATTCACCCCTCCACTTT. Protein: CASRQNANSYNSPLHF.

This clone came up a few times. V usage is TRBV7-3 and J usage is TRBJ1-1, with 7 nucleotides matching TRBD1. The CDR3 extends over 14 amino acids. After removal of 1 base from V and 1 base from J, the junction contained 0 bases not matched to a gene. Germline V gene sequence: CDR1 SGHTA, CDR2 FQGTGA. The CDR3 spells CASSLKGANTEAFF. The CDR3 DNA sequence: TGTGCCAGCAGCTTAAAGGGGGCGAACACTGAAGCTTTCTTT.